The rows below give T cell receptor beta chains drawn from one sample of a study of read filtering for tumor transcriptome and immune sequencing. TCRdb re-called the reads with MiXCR, one entry per CDR3 protein. The data show 100,000 to 150,000 distinct CDR3 sequences, approximately 12% seen once. The sample comprised a population of CD138-negative cells sorted from bone marrow. These receptors all stem from a donor aged 40 or over with multiple myeloma. CDR3s include the opening cysteine and the closing phenylalanine or tryptophan. The order of the fields is CDR3 length, clone size, D gene, V gene, J gene, CDR3 DNA, CDR3 protein. A D gene is named only where the DNA matches it firmly. Clone size is stated in some rows and not others, as once, few, many or a class when expanded.

13	few	-	TRBV2	TRBJ1-2	TGTGCCAGCGGCATGAGATCTAACTATGGCTACACCTTC	CASGMRSNYGYTF
16	many	-	TRBV4-1	TRBJ2-1	TGCGCCAGCAGCCAAGATCGAGGCCTTGGGGACAATGAGCAGTTCTTC	CASSQDRGLGDNEQFF
16	many	TRBD1	TRBV9	TRBJ2-3	TGTGCCAGCAGCGGAGGCCCGGGACAGAGCACAGATACGCAGTATTTT	CASSGGPGQSTDTQYF
14	many	TRBD2	TRBV2	TRBJ2-1	TGTGCCAGCAAGCGGGGGGGCTTGGGCAATGAGCAGTTCTTC	CASKRGGLGNEQFF
15	many	TRBD1	TRBV6-4	TRBJ2-5	TGTGCCAGCTTAATCCGGGACAGGGGCGAAGAGACCCAGTACTTC	CASLIRDRGEETQYF
16	many	TRBD1	TRBV19	TRBJ1-5	TGTGCCAGTAGTATGGGACAGGGGGCTTGGAATCAGCCCCAGCATTTT	CASSMGQGAWNQPQHF
11	many	-	TRBV6-2/TRBV6-3	TRBJ1-1	TGTGCCAGCGGGGGCGAGGGTGAAGCTTTCTTT	CASGGEGEAFF
14	many	TRBD1	TRBV20-1	TRBJ1-5	TGCAGTGCTAGCGGGGACAGGGGTGATCAGCCCCAGCATTTT	CSASGDRGDQPQHF
15	many	TRBD2	TRBV18	TRBJ2-7	TGTGCCAGCTCACCGGTCGGCGGGAGAGGCTACGAGCAGTACTTC	CASSPVGGRGYEQYF
10	-	-	TRBV6-2/TRBV6-3	TRBJ2-1	TGTGCCAGCAGTGACAGACGACAGTTCTTC	CASSDRRQFF
17	-	-	TRBV7-3	TRBJ1-6	TGTGCCAGCAGCTTGGACGGCCCTGGGGCTTCCAATTCACCCCTCCACTTT	CASSLDGPGASNSPLHF
15	many	TRBD1	TRBV28	TRBJ1-5	TGTGCCAGCAGTTCAGGGGGAGACGGCAATCAGCCCCAGCATTTT	CASSSGGDGNQPQHF
14	many	-	TRBV5-1	TRBJ1-1	TGCGCCAGCAGCTGGGGACATCAGAACACTGAAGCTTTCTTT	CASSWGHQNTEAFF
15	many	-	TRBV7-2	TRBJ2-1	TGTGCCAGCAGCTCCGCGTCTGCCCGGGGCAATGAGCAGTTCTTC	CASSSASARGNEQFF
11	many	-	TRBV7-2	TRBJ2-1	TGTGCCAGCAGCTTACTTAATGAGCAGTTCTTC	CASSLLNEQFF
15	many	TRBD1	TRBV6-2/TRBV6-3	TRBJ1-1	TGTGCCAGCAGTTCAGGACAGGGCGGGAACACTGAAGCTTTCTTT	CASSSGQGGNTEAFF
14	many	-	TRBV6-1	TRBJ1-2	TGTGCCAGCAGTAAAAGGGAGGGAAACTATGGCTACACCTTC	CASSKREGNYGYTF
12	-	TRBD2	TRBV29-1	TRBJ2-3	TGCATCTATGGGCGGGAGAGGGGTACGCAGTATTTT	CIYGRERGTQYF
14	many	TRBD2	TRBV7-2	TRBJ2-3	TGTGCCAGCTGCCTTGGACTAGCGATAGATACGCAGTATTTT	CASCLGLAIDTQYF
12	-	-	TRBV28	TRBJ2-7	TGTGCCAGCAGTTTAGAACTCTACGAGCAGTACTTC	CASSLELYEQYF
13	many	-	TRBV7-2	TRBJ2-1	TGTGCCAGCAGCCCCTTCCCGGGCCCTGAGCAGTTCTTC	CASSPFPGPEQFF
13	many	-	TRBV20-1	TRBJ1-1	TGCAGTGCTCGCTCGACACCGAACACTGAAGCTTTCTTT	CSARSTPNTEAFF
14	many	TRBD2	TRBV27	TRBJ2-5	TGTGCCAGCAGTTCCACAGGACTAGGAGGGACCCAGTACTTC	CASSSTGLGGTQYF